The clone carrying this T cell receptor beta chain was detected once. An amount of RNA that ranged from about 0.45 to 1 ug was reverse transcribed with random hexamers. TCRdb re-called the immunoSEQ multiplex PCR reads with MiXCR, one entry per CDR3 protein. The sample gives roughly 140,000 distinct CDR3 sequences, around 95% of which show up once; less than 0.085% is in the top ten. This sample is part of a study of CD8 T cells in Susac syndrome. Germline V gene lookup returns CDR1 SGHTA and CDR2 FQGNSA. This CDR3 region has 16 residues. V was pared by 4 bases and J by 5 bases, with 7 bases of the junction left unmatched.

The chain is built from TRBV7-2 and TRBJ2-5, with 13 bases identical to TRBD2. The specimen sequenced was CD4+ T cells from PBMCs. The sequence came from a human donor with Susac syndrome. The CDR3 sequence: CASSSGLAGVTETQYF. Written as DNA, the CDR3 is TGTGCCAGCAGCTCCGGACTAGCGGGAGTTACTGAGACCCAGTACTTC.